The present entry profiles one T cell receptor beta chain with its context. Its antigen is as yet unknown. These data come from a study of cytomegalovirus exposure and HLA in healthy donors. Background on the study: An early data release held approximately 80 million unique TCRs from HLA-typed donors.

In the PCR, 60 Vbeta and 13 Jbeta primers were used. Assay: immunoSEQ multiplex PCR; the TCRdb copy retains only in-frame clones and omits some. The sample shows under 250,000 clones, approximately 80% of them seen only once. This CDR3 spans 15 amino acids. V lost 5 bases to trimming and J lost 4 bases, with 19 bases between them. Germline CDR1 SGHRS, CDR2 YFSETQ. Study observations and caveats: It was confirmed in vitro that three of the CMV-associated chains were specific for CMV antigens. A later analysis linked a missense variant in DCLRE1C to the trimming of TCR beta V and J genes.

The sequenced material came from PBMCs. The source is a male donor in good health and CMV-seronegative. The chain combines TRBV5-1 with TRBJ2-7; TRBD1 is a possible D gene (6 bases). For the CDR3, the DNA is TGCGCCAGCAGACTCGGACAGAGAAACTTGTACGAGCAGTACTTC. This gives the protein CASRLGQRNLYEQYF. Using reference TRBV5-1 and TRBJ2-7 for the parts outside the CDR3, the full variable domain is KAGVTQTPRYLIKTRGQQVTLSCSPISGHRSVSWYQQTPGQGLQFLFEYFSETQRNKGNFPGRFSGRQFSNSRSEMNVSTLELGDSALYLCASRLGQRNLYEQYFGPGTRLTVT.